These 14 T cell receptor beta chains came from one sample sequenced in a study of CD8 T cells in Susac syndrome. Reverse transcription of about 0.45 to 1 ug RNA was carried out with random hexamers. TCRdb analysed the immunoSEQ multiplex PCR reads with MiXCR anew, one entry per CDR3 protein. The repertoire holds over 95,000 distinct CDR3 sequences, with 80% to 95% as singletons. Specimen: CD4+ T cells from PBMCs. All receptors derive from a human donor in good health.

This clonotype was seen a single time. The CDR3 here is CASLPPYGNTIYF. The CDR3 DNA sequence: TGTGCCAGCCTTCCTCCTTACGGAAACACCATATATTTT. The rearrangement links TRBV6-5 to TRBJ1-3; D ambiguous. There are 13 residues in the CDR3. V was cut by 8 bases and J by 4 bases, with 12 bases left in between. Germline lookup yields CDR1 MNHEY and CDR2 SVGAGI.

This chain uses TRBV7-2 with TRBJ2-7; D remains unclear. Germline values: CDR1 SGHTA, CDR2 FQGNSA. The CDR3 sequence is 12 residues long. Between the trimmed V and J ends, which lost 4 bases and 3 bases, there was a span of 7 bases. The CDR3 DNA reads as TGTGCCAGCAGCTCGGAGATCTACGAGCAGTACTTC. This gives the protein CASSSEIYEQYF.

This clonotype has a single count. The rearrangement uses TRBV4-3 and TRBJ1-1; D not certain. The CDR3 has 13 amino acids. V was trimmed by 2 bases and J by 2 bases, leaving 6 bases between them. Germline assignment: CDR1 LGHNA and CDR2 YSLEER. CDR3 sequence (DNA): TGCGCCAGCAGCCAATCACCCAACACTGAAGCTTTCTTT. Its translation is CASSQSPNTEAFF.

This clonotype was recorded only once. This CDR3 reads CASSRGLNSNQPQHF. CDR3 bases: TGTGCCAGCAGCCGGGGGTTGAATAGCAATCAGCCCCAGCATTTT. The V and J genes are TRBV7-2 and TRBJ1-5; the D gene is possibly TRBD1 (5 bases). CDR1 is SGHTA and CDR2 is FQGNSA in the germline V gene. This CDR3 region has 15 residues. The V end lost 5 bases, the J end lost 0 bases, and 11 bases lay between the germline ends.

Regarding this clonotype: The junction departs from the called germline gene at one end, perhaps through a read error. The J gene is TRBJ1-1, the V gene TRBV6-6; possibly TRBD1 for D (5 bases). The CDR3 length is 13 residues. Germline V CDR1 and CDR2: MNHNY, SVGAGI (reference sequence). The CDR3 DNA reads TGTGCCAGCAGGCGACAGATTAACACTGAAGCTCTCTTT. As protein: CASRRQINTEALF.

The chain joins TRBV11-1 to TRBJ1-1; no clear D. V was trimmed by 2 bases and J by 1 base, leaving 11 bases between them. Looked up from germline, CDR1 is SGHAT and CDR2 is FQDESV (reference sequence). This CDR3 spans 15 amino acids. The chain's CDR3 is CASSLSGLENTEAFF. DNA for the CDR3: TGTGCCAGCAGCTTATCCGGACTCGAGAACACTGAAGCTTTCTTT.

The CDR3, as DNA: TGTGCCAGCAGCCAAGGGCTGCCAGAATTCGATCAGCCCCAGCATTTT. Residues: CASSQGLPEFDQPQHF. V usage is TRBV3-1 and J usage is TRBJ1-5; D is unclear. V was pared by 1 base and J by 5 bases, with 15 bases between. The CDR3 contains 16 residues. From germline, CDR1 is LGHDT and CDR2 YNNKEL (reference sequence).

The rearrangement uses TRBV20-1 and TRBJ1-1; D is uncertain. Trimming stripped 7 bases from V and 4 bases from J, with 13 bases between. Germline CDR1 reads DFQATT; CDR2 reads SNEGSKA (reference sequence). The CDR3 has 12 amino acids. The CDR3 coding sequence is TGCAGTGGTCACGAGTCAGGCACTGAAGCTTTCTTT. Protein sequence: CSGHESGTEAFF.

The rearrangement uses TRBV3-1 and TRBJ2-7; tentatively, D is TRBD1 (5 bases). The CDR3 is made up of 14 amino acids. CDR1 and CDR2 (germline): LGHDT, YNNKEL (reference sequence). Trimming removed 2 bases from V and 2 bases from J, with 10 bases in between. CDR3 DNA: TGTGCCAGCAGCCAAATAGCAGGGACCTACGAGCAGTACTTC. This encodes CASSQIAGTYEQYF.

This chain connects TRBV20-1 to TRBJ2-1; D not certain. The CDR3 sequence is 16 residues long. Trimming took 0 bases from V and 7 from J, leaving 19 bases between them. The germline CDR1 and CDR2 sequences are DFQATT and SNEGSKA (reference sequence). In DNA form, the CDR3 reads TGCAGTGCTAGAGATAATCGGCTAGGCCTCCGAAATGAGCAGTTCTTC. This translates into CSARDNRLGLRNEQFF.

The rearrangement links TRBV14 to TRBJ2-7; 8 nucleotides align to TRBD1. Germline trimming cut 2 bases from V and 4 bases from J; bases unmatched to any gene: 10. Germline CDR1 reads SGHDN; CDR2 reads FVKESK. The CDR3 runs 16 residues. This CDR3 reads CASSQKTGQGGYEQYF. CDR3 nucleotide sequence: TGTGCCAGCAGCCAAAAAACCGGACAGGGTGGGTACGAGCAGTACTTC.

This chain links TRBV20-1 with TRBJ2-2; D tentatively reads TRBD1 or TRBD2 (5 bases each). This CDR3 comprises 14 residues. CDR1 is DFQATT and CDR2 is SNEGSKA in the germline V gene (reference sequence). Trimming removed 4 bases from V and 4 bases from J, with 13 bases in between. CDR3 protein: CSANSGRRTGELFF. DNA of the CDR3: TGCAGTGCTAACTCGGGGCGTCGCACCGGGGAGCTGTTTTTT.

The chain employs TRBV20-1 and TRBJ1-5, with D perhaps TRBD1 (6 bases). Between the trimmed V and J ends, which lost 1 base and 0 bases, there was a span of 19 bases. The CDR3 contains 18 residues. The germline CDR1 and CDR2 sequences are DFQATT and SNEGSKA (reference sequence). DNA of the CDR3: TGCAGTGCTAGAGTAGGGGGGACGATGGGATATAGCAATCAGCCCCAGCATTTT. The encoded protein is CSARVGGTMGYSNQPQHF.

The chain joins TRBV28 to TRBJ2-1; perhaps TRBD2 as D (5 bases). Germline V gene data show CDR1 as MDHEN and CDR2 as SYDVKM. V gave up 9 bases and J gave up 0 bases, with 9 bases separating them. The CDR3 runs 13 residues. DNA for the CDR3: TGTGCCAGTCGGGGTAGCTCCTACAATGAGCAGTTCTTC. This encodes CASRGSSYNEQFF.